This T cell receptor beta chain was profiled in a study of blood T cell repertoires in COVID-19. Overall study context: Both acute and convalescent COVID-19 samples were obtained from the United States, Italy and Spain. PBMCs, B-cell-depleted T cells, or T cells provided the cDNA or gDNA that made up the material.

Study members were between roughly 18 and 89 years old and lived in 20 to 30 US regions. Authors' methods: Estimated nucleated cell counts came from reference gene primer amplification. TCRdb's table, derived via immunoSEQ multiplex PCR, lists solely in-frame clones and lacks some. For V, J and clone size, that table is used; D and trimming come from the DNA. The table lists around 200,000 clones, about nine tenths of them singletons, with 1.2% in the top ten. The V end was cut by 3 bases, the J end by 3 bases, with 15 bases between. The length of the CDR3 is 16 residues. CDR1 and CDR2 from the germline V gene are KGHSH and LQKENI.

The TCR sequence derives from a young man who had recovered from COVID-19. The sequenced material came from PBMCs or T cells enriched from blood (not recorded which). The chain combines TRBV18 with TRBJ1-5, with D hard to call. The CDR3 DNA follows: TGTGCCAGCTCACCTTACCTGCTGAGGGCCAATCAGCCCCAGCATTTT. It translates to CASSPYLLRANQPQHF. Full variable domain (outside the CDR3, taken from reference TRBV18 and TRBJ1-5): NAGVMQNPRHLVRRRGQEARLRCSPMKGHSHVYWYRQLPEEGLKFMVYLQKENIIDESGMPKERFSAEFPKEGPSILRIQQVVRGDSAAYFCASSPYLLRANQPQHFGDGTRLSIL.